These 9 T cell receptor beta chains were sequenced from one sample in a study of a mutant IDH1 vaccine in newly diagnosed glioma. These receptors have no known antigen. Time point noted: week 23, last vaccination. With topical imiquimod, each dose of the vaccine consisted of 300 ug of mutant IDH1 20-mer peptide. TCRdb keeps only in-frame clones here, not all; method: immunoSEQ multiplex PCR. The sample lists approximately 60,000 clones, roughly 85% occurring once. The specimen was PBMCs, collected from a glioma patient whose treatment included an IDH1 peptide vaccine. The receptors were sampled from a young man with glioma.

Worth noting for this clone: Other DNA sequences within the sample encode an identical CDR3. The rearrangement uses TRBV14 and TRBJ2-1; D remains unclear. Germline assignment: CDR1 SGHDN and CDR2 FVKESK. There are 12 residues in the CDR3. V was cut by 4 bases and J by 3 bases, with 4 bases left in between. CDR3 nucleotide sequence: TGTGCCAGCAGCCCCAGCTACAATGAGCAGTTCTTC. This encodes CASSPSYNEQFF.

CDR3 sequence reads: CASSLGGQITDTQYF. CDR3 nucleotide sequence: TGTGCCAGCAGCTTAGGGGGACAGATCACAGATACGCAGTATTTT. V is TRBV11-2 and J is TRBJ2-3; 7 nucleotides line up with TRBD1. Germline CDR1 SGHAT, CDR2 FQNNGV. The CDR3 has 15 amino acids. Losses at the gene ends were 1 base for V and 2 bases for J; bases not matched to a gene: 3.

The chain couples TRBV5-4 to TRBJ2-1; tentatively, D is TRBD1 or TRBD2 (5 bases each). CDR3 size: 16 residues. V was shortened by 3 bases and J by 7 bases, with 20 bases between the two germline ends. Germline CDR1 reads SGHNT; CDR2 reads YYREEE (reference sequence). CDR3 nucleotides: TGTGCCAGCAGCTGGTCGGGGCCAGCAGGGAGAAATGAGCAGTTCTTC. Its translation: CASSWSGPAGRNEQFF.

This clone was detected only a few times. This chain uses TRBV7-9 with TRBJ1-1; 11 nucleotides match TRBD1. The CDR3 consists of 14 residues. After removal of 4 bases from V and 7 bases from J, the junction contained 5 bases not matched to a gene. Germline V lookup: CDR1 SEHNR, CDR2 FQNEAQ (reference sequence). In nucleotides, the CDR3 is TGTGCCAGCAGCTCAGGGACAGGGGGAGGTGAAGCTTTCTTT. Its translation: CASSSGTGGGEAFF.

This rearrangement joins TRBV29-1 to TRBJ2-7; D is possibly TRBD1 (6 bases). Trimming cost V 1 base and J 5 bases, with 12 bases left between them. The CDR3 totals 13 residues. Germline CDR1 is SQVTM and CDR2 is ANQGSEA. The CDR3 is CSVEGQALHEQYF. In DNA, the CDR3 is TGCAGCGTTGAAGGACAGGCTCTGCACGAGCAGTACTTC.

The chain couples TRBV15 to TRBJ1-6, with 8 bases identical to TRBD1. CDR3 length: 16 amino acids. Trimming cost V 1 base and J 5 bases; bases outside gene matches: 4. Per the germline V gene, CDR1 is LNHNV and CDR2 is YYDKDF (reference sequence). DNA of the CDR3: TGTGCCACCAGCAGAGGTACAGGGGGGCATAATTCACCCCTCCACTTT. Protein: CATSRGTGGHNSPLHF.

The chain uses TRBV15 and TRBJ2-1, with 7 bases aligning to TRBD1. V dropped 1 base and J dropped 3; count of bases not matched to a gene: 6. The V gene's germline CDR1 is LNHNV and CDR2 YYDKDF (reference sequence). The CDR3 has 16 residues. The chain's CDR3 is CATSRVSTGYYNEQFF. The DNA of the CDR3 is TGTGCCACCAGCAGAGTTTCGACAGGGTACTACAATGAGCAGTTCTTC.

The chain has TRBV6-1 and TRBJ1-6; D is ambiguous. The V end lost 0 bases, the J end lost 10 bases, and 16 bases lay between the germline ends. Germline V lookup: CDR1 MNHNS, CDR2 SASEGT. This CDR3 spans 16 amino acids. This chain's CDR3 is CASSEAGFRGYSPLHF. The CDR3 DNA reads TGTGCCAGCAGTGAAGCAGGCTTCCGAGGGTACTCACCCCTCCACTTT.

The chain has TRBV19 and TRBJ1-1; D might be TRBD1 (5 bases). Looked up from germline, CDR1 is LNHDA and CDR2 is SQIVND (reference sequence). The CDR3 runs 17 residues. Trimming shortened V by 4 bases and J by 3 bases, and 21 bases separated the two germline ends. This chain's CDR3 is CASSSPGRIFWDTEAFF. Here the CDR3 DNA reads TGTGCCAGTAGTAGTCCGGGACGCATATTTTGGGACACTGAAGCTTTCTTT.